This T cell receptor beta chain was recovered during a study of blood T cell repertoires in COVID-19. As for the study in general: Acute and convalescent COVID-19 specimens originated in the United States, Italy and Spain. In each case, the material was cDNA or gDNA derived from T cells, B-cell-depleted T cells, or PBMCs.

Original methodology: Estimation of nucleated cell counts was performed using reference gene primer amplification. The data were produced by immunoSEQ multiplex PCR, yet TCRdb's version contains in-frame clones alone and is incomplete. From that table come the V and J calls and clone size; the DNA was used to work out D and trimming. The sample has around 28,000 clones, roughly 76% seen once. From germline, CDR1 is MNHEY and CDR2 SMNVEV (reference sequence). With V trimmed by 4 bases and J by 0 bases, 7 bases remained unmatched. This CDR3 is 16 amino acids long. The chain combines TRBV27 with TRBJ2-7, with 9 bases matching TRBD2. The specimen sequenced was peripheral blood. This receptor was taken from a man aged 65 to 79 with acute or convalescent COVID-19. The CDR3 here is CASSSRLAGSSYEQYF. Here the CDR3 DNA reads TGTGCCAGCAGTTCCCGGCTAGCGGGGAGCTCCTACGAGCAGTACTTC.